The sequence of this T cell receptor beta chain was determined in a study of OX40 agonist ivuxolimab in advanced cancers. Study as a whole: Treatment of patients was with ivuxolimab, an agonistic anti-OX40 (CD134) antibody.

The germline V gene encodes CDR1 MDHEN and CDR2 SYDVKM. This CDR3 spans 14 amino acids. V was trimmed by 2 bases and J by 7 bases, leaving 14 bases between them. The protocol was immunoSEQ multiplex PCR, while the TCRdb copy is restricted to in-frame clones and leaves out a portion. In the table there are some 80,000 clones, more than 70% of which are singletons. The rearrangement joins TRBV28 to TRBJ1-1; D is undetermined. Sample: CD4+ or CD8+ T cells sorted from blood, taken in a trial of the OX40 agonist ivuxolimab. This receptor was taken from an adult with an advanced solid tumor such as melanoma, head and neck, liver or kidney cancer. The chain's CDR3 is CASSLGLLRIEAFF. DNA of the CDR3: TGTGCCAGCAGTTTAGGCCTCCTAAGGATTGAAGCTTTCTTT.